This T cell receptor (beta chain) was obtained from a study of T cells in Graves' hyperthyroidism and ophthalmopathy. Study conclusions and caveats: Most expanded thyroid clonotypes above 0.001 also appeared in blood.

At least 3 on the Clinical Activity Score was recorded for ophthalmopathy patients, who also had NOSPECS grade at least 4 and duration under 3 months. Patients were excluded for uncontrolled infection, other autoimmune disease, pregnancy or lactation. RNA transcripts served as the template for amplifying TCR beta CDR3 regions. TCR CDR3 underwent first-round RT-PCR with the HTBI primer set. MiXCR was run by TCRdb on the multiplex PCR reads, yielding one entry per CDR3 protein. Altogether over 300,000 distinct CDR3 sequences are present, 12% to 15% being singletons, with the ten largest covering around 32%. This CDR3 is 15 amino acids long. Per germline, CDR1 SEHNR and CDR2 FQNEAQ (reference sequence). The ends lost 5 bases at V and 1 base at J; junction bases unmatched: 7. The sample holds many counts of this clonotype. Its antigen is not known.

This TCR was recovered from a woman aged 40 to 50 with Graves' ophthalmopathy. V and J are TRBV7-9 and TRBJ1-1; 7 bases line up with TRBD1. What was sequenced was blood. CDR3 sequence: CASSPHRGGNTEAFF. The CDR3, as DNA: TGTGCCAGCAGCCCCCACAGGGGAGGGAACACTGAAGCTTTCTTT.